This entry features one TCR beta chain sequence. In germline, CDR1 is SGHAT, CDR2 FQNNGV. This CDR3 contains 14 residues. Trimming took off 6 bases at V and 1 base at J, with 12 bases between the two ends. These data belong to a study of blood T cell repertoires in COVID-19. The overall study: Researchers got acute and convalescent COVID-19 samples from the United States, Italy and Spain.

The authors' processing: Using reference gene primer amplification, nucleated cell counts were estimated. The data were produced by immunoSEQ multiplex PCR, yet TCRdb's version contains in-frame clones alone and is incomplete. The V and J calls and clone size were taken over from that table, and D and trimming were inferred from the DNA. Of 190,000 or so clones listed, around 84% are singletons. The chain uses TRBV11-2 and TRBJ1-1; D is uncertain. The sample comprised peripheral blood. This TCR came from a man aged 40-49 years with active or convalescent COVID-19. The CDR3 is CASSSGFANTEAFF. DNA of the CDR3: TGTGCCAGCAGTTCGGGGTTCGCGAACACTGAAGCTTTCTTT. The full variable domain, in which reference TRBV11-2 and TRBJ1-1 provide the parts outside the CDR3, is EAGVAQSPRYKIIEKRQSVAFWCNPISGHATLYWYQQILGQGPKLLIQFQNNGVVDDSQLPKDRFSAERLKGVDSTLKIQPAKLEDSAVYLCASSSGFANTEAFFGQGTRLTVV.